Listed here are 20 T cell receptor beta chains from one sample, sequenced in a study of graft-versus-host responses after intestinal transplantation. No cognate antigen is known for these TCRs. The data were produced by immunoSEQ multiplex PCR, yet TCRdb's version contains in-frame clones alone and is incomplete. Among fewer than 65,000 clones listed, 70% to 90% were seen once. This specimen consisted of unstimulated CD4+ T cells sorted from spleen or lymph node cells, obtained before transplant. All receptors come from a human donor who was the organ donor for an intestinal transplant.

V is TRBV6-4 and J is TRBJ2-1; 7 bases are shared with TRBD2. CDR1 is MRHNA, CDR2 SNTAGT, per germline. The V segment lost 0 bases and the J segment 2 bases; nucleotides outside the gene matches: 1. This CDR3 comprises 15 residues. DNA for the CDR3: TGTGCCAGCAGTGACTCTAGCGGGCCCTACAATGAGCAGTTCTTC. The encoded protein is CASSDSSGPYNEQFF.

This sequence joins TRBV29-1 and TRBJ2-2; 9 bases are a match to TRBD1. The CDR3 spans 15 residues. CDR1 SQVTM and CDR2 ANQGSEA come from the germline V gene. The J segment lost 7 bases and the V segment lost 5 bases, leaving 11 bases of the junction unmatched. CDR3 in DNA: TGCAGCGTTTATCGCCCGGGACAGGGTATCGGGGAGCTGTTTTTT. Translated, it gives CSVYRPGQGIGELFF.

Only a few counts were recorded for this clone. The CDR3 loop reads CASSANSGISTDTQYF. The CDR3 region has the DNA TGTGCCAGCAGCGCCAATAGCGGGATAAGCACAGATACGCAGTATTTT. This chain connects TRBV9 to TRBJ2-3; 8 bases line up with TRBD2. J was trimmed by 0 bases and V by 3 bases; bases with no gene match: 6. Germline loops: CDR1 SGDLS, CDR2 YYNGEE. This CDR3 region has 16 residues. Full variable domain (outside the CDR3, taken from reference TRBV9 and TRBJ2-3): DSGVTQTPKHLITATGQRVTLRCSPRSGDLSVYWYQQSLDQGLQFLIQYYNGEERAKGNILERFSAQQFPDLHSELNLSSLELGDSALYFCASSANSGISTDTQYFGPGTRLTVL.

V usage is TRBV11-2 and J usage is TRBJ2-7; D call uncertain. The CDR3 covers 14 residues. V was cut by 5 bases and J by 4 bases, with 15 bases left in between. CDR1 and CDR2 from the germline V gene are SGHAT and FQNNGV. CDR3 amino acids: CASSVGDSLYEQYF. DNA for the CDR3: TGTGCCAGCAGCGTAGGAGACTCGTTGTACGAGCAGTACTTC.

The CDR3 DNA reads TGTGCCAGCAGCCTCGGGAGGGCCTTATCCAATGAGCAGTTCTTC. Translation gives CASSLGRALSNEQFF. The genes are TRBV11-1 and TRBJ2-1, with 8 positions matching TRBD2. Germline CDR1 and CDR2: SGHAT and FQDESV (reference sequence). V was pared by 5 bases and J by 6 bases, with 9 bases of the junction left unmatched. This CDR3 contains 15 residues.

The rearrangement uses TRBV10-1 and TRBJ1-1; D unresolved. The CDR3 covers 16 residues. Trimming removed 2 bases at V and 0 bases at J, with 13 bases between. Germline V CDR1 and CDR2: WNHNN, SYGVQD (reference sequence). In DNA form, the CDR3 reads TGCGCCAGCAGTGAGCCCTCGAGGCCGATGAACACTGAAGCTTTCTTT. This gives the protein CASSEPSRPMNTEAFF.

The chain joins TRBV28 to TRBJ2-5, with a possible D match to TRBD1 (5 bases). V lost 10 bases to trimming and J lost 1 base, with 16 bases between them. The CDR3 length is 14 residues. CDR1 and CDR2 from the germline V gene are MDHEN and SYDVKM. CDR3 sequence reads: CATYPQGLQETQYF. For the CDR3, the DNA is TGTGCCACTTACCCTCAGGGTCTCCAAGAGACCCAGTACTTC. Combining the CDR3 with reference TRBV28 and TRBJ2-5 gives the whole variable domain DVKVTQSSRYLVKRTGEKVFLECVQDMDHENMFWYRQDPGLGLRLIYFSYDVKMKEKGDIPEGYSVSREKKERFSLILESASTNQTSMYLCATYPQGLQETQYFGPGTRLLVL.

V is TRBV27 and J is TRBJ1-4, with TRBD1 matching over 7 bases. There are 17 residues in the CDR3. Germline CDR1 reads MNHEY; CDR2 reads SMNVEV (reference sequence). Germline trimming cut 4 bases from V and 4 bases from J; bases unmatched to any gene: 12. CDR3 coding DNA: TGTGCCAGCAGTTCCCCTTTGCGACAGGGCGGTAATGAAAAACTGTTTTTT. It specifies CASSSPLRQGGNEKLFF. Looking up the rest from reference TRBV27 and TRBJ1-4 gives the full variable domain: EAQVTQNPRYLITVTGKKLTVTCSQNMNHEYMSWYRQDPGLGLRQIYYSMNVEVTDKGDVPEGYKVSRKEKRNFPLILESPSPNQTSLYFCASSSPLRQGGNEKLFFGSGTQLSVL.

The V gene is TRBV4-1, the J gene TRBJ2-2; 7 positions match TRBD2. The CDR3 totals 16 residues. Per germline, CDR1 MGHRA and CDR2 YSYEKL. With 4 bases clipped from V and 4 bases from J, the junction kept 9 bases outside the gene matches. For the CDR3, the DNA is TGCGCCAGCAGCCGCACGACTAGCTTTACCACCGGGGAGCTGTTTTTT. Amino acids: CASSRTTSFTTGELFF.

This CDR3 reads CASGDRVGNEQFF. CDR3 nucleotides: TGTGCCAGCGGGGACAGGGTTGGCAATGAGCAGTTCTTC. The V gene is TRBV2, the J gene TRBJ2-1; TRBD1 matches 9 bases. V dropped 8 bases and J dropped 6; count of bases not matched to a gene: 5. The germline V gene encodes CDR1 SNHLY and CDR2 FYNNEI. The CDR3 sequence is 13 residues long. Looking up the rest from reference TRBV2 and TRBJ2-1 gives the full variable domain: EPEVTQTPSHQVTQMGQEVILRCVPISNHLYFYWYRQILGQKVEFLVSFYNNEISEKSEIFDDQFSVERPDGSNFTLKIRSTKLEDSAMYFCASGDRVGNEQFFGPGTRLTVL.

This clone has a handful of counts. The genes are TRBV5-6 and TRBJ1-5; D is possibly TRBD1 (5 bases). The V and J ends lost 0 bases and 5 bases respectively, with 9 bases between them. Germline CDR1 reads SGHDT; CDR2 reads YYEEEE. The CDR3 has 14 residues. The CDR3 here is CASSLGGGDQPQHF. In nucleotides, the CDR3 is TGTGCCAGCAGCTTGGGCGGGGGGGATCAGCCCCAGCATTTT.

The gene calls are TRBV2 and TRBJ2-2; a possible D gene is TRBD2 (5 bases). Per germline, CDR1 SNHLY and CDR2 FYNNEI. V was trimmed by 8 bases and J by 1 base, leaving 11 bases between them. The CDR3 is 14 residues long. The CDR3 loop is CASGGSLNTGELFF. The CDR3 region has the DNA TGTGCCAGCGGAGGCAGCCTGAACACCGGGGAGCTGTTTTTT.

This chain connects TRBV19 to TRBJ2-1; no reliable D call. CDR3 length: 15 amino acids. The germline CDR1 and CDR2 sequences are LNHDA and SQIVND (reference sequence). V lost 5 bases and J 0 bases, leaving 11 bases between the germline ends. The CDR3 sequence: CASSVIMSSYNEQFF. The DNA of the CDR3 is TGTGCCAGTAGTGTAATAATGAGCTCCTACAATGAGCAGTTCTTC. The variable domain in full, with the rest retrieved from reference TRBV19 and TRBJ2-1, is DGGITQSPKYLFRKEGQNVTLSCEQNLNHDAMYWYRQDPGQGLRLIYYSQIVNDFQKGDIAEGYSVSREKKESFPLTVTSAQKNPTAFYLCASSVIMSSYNEQFFGPGTRLTVL.

The V and J genes are TRBV6-6 and TRBJ1-1, with TRBD1 identical over 11 bases. The J segment lost 2 bases and the V segment lost 5 bases, leaving 4 bases of the junction unmatched. The CDR3 spans 15 residues. Germline V gene data show CDR1 as MNHNY and CDR2 as SVGAGI (reference sequence). The CDR3 reads CASSRTGGPNTEAFF. The CDR3 DNA sequence: TGTGCCAGCAGTAGGACAGGGGGCCCTAACACTGAAGCTTTCTTT.

This sequence joins TRBV7-2 and TRBJ1-1; no clear D. The CDR3 spans 15 residues. The V and J ends lost 1 base and 1 base respectively, with 10 bases between them. The germline gives CDR1 SGHTA, CDR2 FQGNSA. In DNA form, the CDR3 reads TGTGCCAGCAGCTTAGGCGCCTGTGGGAACACTGAAGCTTTCTTT. As protein: CASSLGACGNTEAFF. The full variable domain, completed using reference TRBV7-2 and TRBJ1-1, is GAGVSQSPSNKVTEKGKDVELRCDPISGHTALYWYRQSLGQGLEFLIYFQGNSAPDKSGLPSDRFSAERTGGSVSTLTIQRTQQEDSAVYLCASSLGACGNTEAFFGQGTRLTVV.

V gene TRBV28 combines with J gene TRBJ2-7; tentative D call: TRBD2 (5 bases). Looked up from germline, CDR1 is MDHEN and CDR2 is SYDVKM. Trimming removed 5 bases at V and 4 bases at J, with 12 bases between. The CDR3 loop spans 13 amino acids. The CDR3 region has the DNA TGTGCCAGCAGTCTATCCGGGGTGTACGAGCAGTACTTC. Its translation: CASSLSGVYEQYF.

The V and J genes are TRBV2 and TRBJ2-7, with a weak D call TRBD2 (6 bases). Between the trimmed V and J ends, which lost 10 bases and 5 bases, there was a span of 15 bases. This CDR3 is built from 12 residues. Per germline, CDR1 SNHLY and CDR2 FYNNEI. In DNA form, the CDR3 reads TGTGCCACACAGACTAGTAGCCACGAGCAGTACTTC. Protein product: CATQTSSHEQYF.

The genes are TRBV27 and TRBJ1-6; D is uncertain. Deletions cut 3 bases from V and 4 bases from J, with 4 bases between. The CDR3 extends over 13 amino acids. CDR1 and CDR2 from the germline V gene are MNHEY and SMNVEV (reference sequence). The CDR3, as DNA: TGTGCCAGCAGTTTCCGGTATAATTCACCCCTCCACTTT. This translates into CASSFRYNSPLHF.

The chain is built from TRBV7-2 and TRBJ2-1; possibly TRBD2 for D (7 bases). The V gene lost 9 bases and the J gene lost 6 bases, with 15 bases spanning the gap. CDR1 and CDR2 (germline): SGHTA, FQGNSA. The CDR3 has 13 residues. This CDR3 reads CASGGAWINEQFF. CDR3 nucleotides: TGTGCCAGTGGGGGGGCGTGGATCAATGAGCAGTTCTTC.

The chain employs TRBV5-1 and TRBJ1-1; D is uncertain. The CDR3 spans 15 residues. Germline V gene lookup returns CDR1 SGHRS and CDR2 YFSETQ. V lost 0 bases and J 7 bases, leaving 16 bases between the germline ends. CDR3: CASSLAYRGSDEAFF. The CDR3 DNA reads TGCGCCAGCAGCTTGGCCTACCGAGGAAGCGATGAAGCTTTCTTT.